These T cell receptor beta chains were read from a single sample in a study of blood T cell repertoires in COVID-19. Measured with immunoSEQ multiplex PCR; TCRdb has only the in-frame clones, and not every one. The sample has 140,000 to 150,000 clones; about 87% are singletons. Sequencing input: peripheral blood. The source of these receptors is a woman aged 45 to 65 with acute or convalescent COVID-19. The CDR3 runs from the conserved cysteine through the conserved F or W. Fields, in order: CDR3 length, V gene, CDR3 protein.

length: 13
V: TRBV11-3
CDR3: CASSFSWNTEAFF

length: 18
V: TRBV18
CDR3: CASSPRNSGGSNTGELFF

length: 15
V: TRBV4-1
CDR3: CASSQERHLSYEQYF

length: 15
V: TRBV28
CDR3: CASTALGGSGTEAFF

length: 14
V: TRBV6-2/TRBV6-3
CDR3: CASSYLMNTGELFF

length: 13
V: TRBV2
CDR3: CARSQTGNYGYTF

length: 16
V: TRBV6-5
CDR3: CASSYSTAGRGYEQYF

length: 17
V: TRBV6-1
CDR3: CASSEATGGPGQNEQFF

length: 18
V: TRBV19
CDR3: CASSTTGGTPSGANVLTF

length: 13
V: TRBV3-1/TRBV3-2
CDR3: CASSQAGDEKLFF

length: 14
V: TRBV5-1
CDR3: CASSQSAGGGEQYF